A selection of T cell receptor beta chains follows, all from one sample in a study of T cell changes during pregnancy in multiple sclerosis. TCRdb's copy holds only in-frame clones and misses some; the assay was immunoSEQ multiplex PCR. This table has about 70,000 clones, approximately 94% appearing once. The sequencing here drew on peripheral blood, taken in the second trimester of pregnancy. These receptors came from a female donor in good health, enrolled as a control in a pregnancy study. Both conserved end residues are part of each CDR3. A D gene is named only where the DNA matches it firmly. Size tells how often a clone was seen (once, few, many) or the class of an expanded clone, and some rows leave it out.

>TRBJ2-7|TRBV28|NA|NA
TGTGCCAGCAGTCTCAACAGAGGGCGCGAGCAGTACTTC
CASSLNRGREQYF
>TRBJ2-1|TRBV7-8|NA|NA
TGTGCCAGCAGCTTAAACGGGGTCGGCAATGAGCAGTTCTTC
CASSLNGVGNEQFF
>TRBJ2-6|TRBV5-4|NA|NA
TGTGCCAGCAGCTTGACTGTGGCTGGGGCCAACGTCCTGACTTTC
CASSLTVAGANVLTF
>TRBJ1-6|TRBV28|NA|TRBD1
TGTGCCAGCAGCCATGGGGGGACAGGGGATTCACCCCTCCACTTT
CASSHGGTGDSPLHF
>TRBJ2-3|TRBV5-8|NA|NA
TGTGCCAGCAGCTACCGCGAGGTTCCGGATACGCAGTATTTT
CASSYREVPDTQYF
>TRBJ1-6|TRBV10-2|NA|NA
TGCGCCAGCAGTGAAGCACAGGGATATAATTCACCCCTCCACTTT
CASSEAQGYNSPLHF
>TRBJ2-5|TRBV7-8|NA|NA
TGTGCCAGCACTCCAGGACAGCGGGAAAAAGAGACCCAGTACTTC
CASTPGQREKETQYF
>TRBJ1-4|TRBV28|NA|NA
TGTGCCAGCAGTCCGACAGGTCCTCTAAGTAATGAAAAACTGTTTTTT
CASSPTGPLSNEKLFF
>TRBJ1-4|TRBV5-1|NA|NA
TGCGCCAGCAACAAAGGGGGATCTAATGAAAAACTGTTTTTT
CASNKGGSNEKLFF
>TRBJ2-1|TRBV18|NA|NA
TGTGCCAGCTCACCTTTCGCGAATGAGCAGTTCTTC
CASSPFANEQFF
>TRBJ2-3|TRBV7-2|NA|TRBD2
TGTGCCAGCAGCCTGTGGACTAGCGGGGGAACAGATACGCAGTATTTT
CASSLWTSGGTDTQYF
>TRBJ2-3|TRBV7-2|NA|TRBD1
TGTGCCAGCAGCGCCTACGGGACAGGGGGGGATACGCAGTATTTT
CASSAYGTGGDTQYF
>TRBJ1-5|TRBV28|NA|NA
TGTGCCAGCAGTTTAGGCTCGGGAAATCAGCCCCAGCATTTT
CASSLGSGNQPQHF
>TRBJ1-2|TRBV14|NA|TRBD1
TGTGCCAGCAGCCCGGACAGGGCCTATGGCTACACCTTC
CASSPDRAYGYTF
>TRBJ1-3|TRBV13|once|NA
TGTGCCAGCAGCTTAGGCGGTGGGGGCACTGGAAACACCATATATTTT
CASSLGGGGTGNTIYF
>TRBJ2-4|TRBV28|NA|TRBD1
TGTGCCAGCAGTTTATGGGGACAGGCGGGGAACATTCAGTACTTC
CASSLWGQAGNIQYF
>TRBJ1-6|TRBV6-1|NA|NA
TGTGCCAGCAATCCGGGGGTGTCCTATAATTCACCCCTCCACTTT
CASNPGVSYNSPLHF
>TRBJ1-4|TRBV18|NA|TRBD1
TGTGCCAGCTCACCAACGGACAGGGGCAAGGAAAAACTGTTTTTT
CASSPTDRGKEKLFF
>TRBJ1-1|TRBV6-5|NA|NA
TGTGCCAGCAGGCTCGGGGAGCGCACTGAAGCTTTCTTT
CASRLGERTEAFF
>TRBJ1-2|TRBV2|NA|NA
TGTGCCAGCAGACCCCTAGGCCAGCCGCCCTCCTACACCTTC
CASRPLGQPPSYTF
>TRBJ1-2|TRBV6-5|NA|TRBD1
TGTGCCAGCAGCCCGGGACAGATCTTTAACTATGGCTACACCTTC
CASSPGQIFNYGYTF
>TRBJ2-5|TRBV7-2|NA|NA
TGTGCCAGCAGACCGGCGGCCAAAGAGACCCAGTACTTC
CASRPAAKETQYF
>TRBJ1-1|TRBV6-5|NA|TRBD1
TGTGCCAGCAGTCGGAGGGGGCGGCGGAACACTGAAGCTTTCTTT
CASSRRGRRNTEAFF
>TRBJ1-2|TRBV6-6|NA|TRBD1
TGTGCCACCCGGGACAGGGGTTCATCTATTGATGGCTACACCTTC
CATRDRGSSIDGYTF
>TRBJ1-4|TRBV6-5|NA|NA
TGTGCCAGCAGTCTGACAGCTAGGGGGGAAAAACTGTTTTTT
CASSLTARGEKLFF
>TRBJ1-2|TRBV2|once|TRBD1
TGTGCCAGCAGACCCGGACAGGGCCCTAACTATGGCTACACCTTC
CASRPGQGPNYGYTF
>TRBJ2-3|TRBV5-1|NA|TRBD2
TGCGCCAGCAATCCCACTAGCGGGACCCATGTACGCGATACGCAGTATTTT
CASNPTSGTHVRDTQYF
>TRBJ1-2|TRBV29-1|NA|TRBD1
TGCAGCGGCGGGACAGGGGCTGTTGGAGGGGGCTACACCTTC
CSGGTGAVGGGYTF
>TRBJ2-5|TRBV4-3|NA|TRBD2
TGCGCCAGCAGCCGAGGACTAGCGGGGACCCAGTACTTC
CASSRGLAGTQYF
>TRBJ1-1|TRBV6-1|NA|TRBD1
TGTGCCAGCAGCGTCAACAGGGGGGGAAACACTGAAGCTTTCTTT
CASSVNRGGNTEAFF
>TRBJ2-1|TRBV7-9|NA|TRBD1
TGTGCCAGCAGCGCCCCACAGGGGTTCGAGCAGTTCTTC
CASSAPQGFEQFF
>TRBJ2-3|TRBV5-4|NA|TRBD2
TGTGCCAGCAGCTCGAAGACTAGCGGGGGGGATACGCAGTATTTT
CASSSKTSGGDTQYF
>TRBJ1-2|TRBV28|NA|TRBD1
TGTGCCAGCACCATCGGGACAGGGGGCGACTATGGCTACACCTTC
CASTIGTGGDYGYTF
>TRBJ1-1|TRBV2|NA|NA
TGTGCCAGCAGACCACTCGGGGGGCCGAACACTGAAGCTTTCTTT
CASRPLGGPNTEAFF
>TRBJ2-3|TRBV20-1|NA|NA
TGCAGTGCGACTAGCACAGATACGCAGTATTTT
CSATSTDTQYF
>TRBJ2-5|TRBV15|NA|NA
TGTGCCACCAGCAGTCCGCATTTAGCGGACTCGGAAGAGACCCAGTACTTC
CATSSPHLADSEETQYF
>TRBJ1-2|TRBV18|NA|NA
TGTGCCAGCTCATCGGACTTAGACTATGGCTACACCTTC
CASSSDLDYGYTF
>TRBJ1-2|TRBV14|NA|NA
TGTGCCAGCAGCCAAGGACTCGTCGGTGGCTACACCTTC
CASSQGLVGGYTF
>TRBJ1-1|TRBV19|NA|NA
TGTGCCAGTACCCAAAGGGGTGGGCGAACGAACACTGAAGCTTTCTTT
CASTQRGGRTNTEAFF
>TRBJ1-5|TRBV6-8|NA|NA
TGTGCCAGCAGTTACCCCAGAGAGGAGGAATTCAACCAGCCCCAGCATTTT
CASSYPREEEFNQPQHF
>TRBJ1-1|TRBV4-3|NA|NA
TGCGCCAGCAGCCTAGGGGGAAACACTGAAGCTTTCTTT
CASSLGGNTEAFF
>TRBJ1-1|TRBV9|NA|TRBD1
TGTGCCAGCAGCGTTGGGAAAGCAACAGGGGCTGGCACTGAAGCTTTCTTT
CASSVGKATGAGTEAFF
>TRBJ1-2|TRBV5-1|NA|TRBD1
TGCGCCAGCAGCTCAGTGACAGGGGACTATGGCTACACCTTC
CASSSVTGDYGYTF
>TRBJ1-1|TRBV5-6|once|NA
TGTGCCAGCAGCTCCGTGAATTTAGGGGTTGGGAACACTGAAGCTTTCTTT
CASSSVNLGVGNTEAFF
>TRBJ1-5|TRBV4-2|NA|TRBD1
TGTGCCAGCAGCCAAGATCGGACAGGGGAAAATCAGCCCCAGCATTTT
CASSQDRTGENQPQHF
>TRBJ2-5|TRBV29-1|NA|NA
TGCAGCGTTCGGGTCCCGGGAACAGAGACCCAGTACTTC
CSVRVPGTETQYF
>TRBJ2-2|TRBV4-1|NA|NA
TGCGCCAGCAGCCAGGGATGGACGGAGGGCACCGGGGAGCTGTTTTTT
CASSQGWTEGTGELFF
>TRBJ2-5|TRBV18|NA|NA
TGTGCCAGCTCACCCCTGGAGACCCAGTACTTC
CASSPLETQYF
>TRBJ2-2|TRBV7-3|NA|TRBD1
TGTGCCAGCAGCTTAGATGGACAGGGGGCGCAAACCGGGGAGCTGTTTTTT
CASSLDGQGAQTGELFF
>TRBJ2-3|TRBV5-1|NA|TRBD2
TGCGCCAGCAGCTCCTACGCGGGGGTGGGCACAGATACGCAGTATTTT
CASSSYAGVGTDTQYF
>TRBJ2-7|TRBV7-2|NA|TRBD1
TGTGCCAGCAGCTTAGCGAGGACAGGGTTCCACGAGCAGTACTTC
CASSLARTGFHEQYF
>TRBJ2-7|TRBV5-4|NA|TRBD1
TGTGCCAGCAGCGAGACAGGGGTTTCCTACGAGCAGTACTTC
CASSETGVSYEQYF
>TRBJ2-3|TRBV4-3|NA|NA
TGCGCCAGCAGTCAAACGGGGATTAGCACAGATACGCAGTATTTT
CASSQTGISTDTQYF
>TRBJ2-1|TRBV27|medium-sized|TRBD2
TGTGCCAGCAGTCCACCGGGGGGGAGCTCCTACAATGAGCAGTTCTTC
CASSPPGGSSYNEQFF
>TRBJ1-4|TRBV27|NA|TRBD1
TGTGCCAGCAGTACCCAGGGGGTAGGAGAAAAACTGTTTTTT
CASSTQGVGEKLFF